The 24 T cell receptor beta chains below all came from one sample that was sequenced in a study of T cell repertoires in cytomegalovirus infection. Each CDR3 protein gets one entry after TCRdb re-called the reads with MiXCR. The data contain about 700,000 distinct CDR3 sequences, around a third of them seen just once; the ten biggest clones take up roughly 18%. These receptors' targets are unknown. The sequenced sample was cultured PBMCs, obtained from culture after CMV antigen stimulation. These receptors were taken from a human donor in good health (CMV status not recorded). Some clones in this sample may be carry-over from other donors' samples.

This chain connects TRBV27 to TRBJ1-2, with 10 bases identical to TRBD1. CDR1 and CDR2 (germline): MNHEY, SMNVEV (reference sequence). CDR3 size: 15 residues. V gave up 4 bases and J gave up 7 bases; unmatched junction bases: 9. CDR3 residues: CASSSRQGAVGGYTF. The CDR3 bases are TGTGCCAGCAGTTCAAGACAGGGGGCGGTAGGTGGCTACACCTTC.

This clonotype was detected many times. This sequence joins TRBV7-2 and TRBJ2-1; 16 bases match TRBD2. With 4 bases clipped from V and 7 bases from J, the junction kept 7 bases outside the gene matches. Germline V gene lookup returns CDR1 SGHTA and CDR2 FQGNSA. CDR3 length equals 17 residues. CDR3 in amino acids: CASSSTGLAGGPNEQFF. In DNA form, the CDR3 reads TGTGCCAGCAGCTCGACGGGACTAGCGGGGGGGCCTAATGAGCAGTTCTTC.

This clonotype was observed a handful of times. The chain has TRBV5-1 and TRBJ1-5; possibly TRBD1 for D (5 bases). Looked up from germline, CDR1 is SGHRS and CDR2 is YFSETQ. Trimming took off 4 bases at V and 1 base at J, with 12 bases between the two ends. The CDR3 is 15 amino acids. The CDR3 sequence is CASSQAGGSNQPQHF. CDR3 in DNA: TGCGCCAGCAGCCAGGCGGGGGGGAGCAATCAGCCCCAGCATTTT.

The V call is TRBV23-1, the J call TRBJ2-5; weak D call: TRBD2 (6 bases). TRBV23-1 falls under the ORF class, with uncertain function. The V and J ends lost 1 base and 2 bases respectively, with 14 bases between them. The CDR3 runs to 16 residues. The CDR3 coding sequence is TGCGCCAGCAGTCAATACAGGAGGGCGGGTCAAGAGACCCAGTACTTC. It encodes CASSQYRRAGQETQYF.

This clonotype has a count of ten or more. CDR3 in amino acids: CATSSPATNEKLFF. CDR3 DNA sequence: TGTGCCACCAGTTCCCCTGCAACTAATGAAAAACTGTTTTTT. The chain is built from TRBV7-6 and TRBJ1-4; the D is unclear. V lost 10 bases to trimming and J lost 0 bases, with 12 bases between them. This CDR3 spans 14 amino acids. Germline loops: CDR1 SGHVS, CDR2 FNYEAQ.

This chain links TRBV12-3 or TRBV12-4 with TRBJ1-1; D unclear. Between the trimmed V and J ends, which lost 1 base and 3 bases, there was a span of 9 bases. This CDR3 contains 14 residues. In nucleotides, the CDR3 is TGTGCCAGCAGTTTAGTCCAACGGGACACTGAAGCTTTCTTT. Protein: CASSLVQRDTEAFF.

In its sample, this clonotype was seen a few times. This chain links TRBV7-8 with TRBJ2-2; 9 bases match TRBD2. CDR3 length: 16 amino acids. Germline CDR1 is SGHVS and CDR2 is FQNEAQ. The ends lost 7 bases at V and 6 bases at J; junction bases unmatched: 12. CDR3 DNA sequence: TGTGCCAGCACCACCGAAGGGACTAGCTTTCCCGGGGAGCTGTTTTTT. Protein product: CASTTEGTSFPGELFF.

This clonotype was counted once. The CDR3 coding sequence is TGTGCCAGCAGCCCCCACCGGGACACCAAAAATGAGCAGTTCTTC. Its protein is CASSPHRDTKNEQFF. The chain is built from TRBV12-3 or TRBV12-4 and TRBJ2-1; D possibly corresponds to TRBD1 (6 bases). Trimming took 6 bases from V and 7 from J, leaving 19 bases between them. The CDR3 sequence is 15 residues long.

The rearrangement uses TRBV19 and TRBJ1-1; unclear D gene. Germline CDR1 and CDR2: LNHDA and SQIVND (reference sequence). V lost 6 bases and J lost 3, with 8 bases in between. The CDR3 spans 12 residues. The CDR3 region has the DNA TGTGCCAGTAGAGAGGGCCACACTGAAGCTTTCTTT. Translated, it gives CASREGHTEAFF.

V gene TRBV7-2 combines with J gene TRBJ1-1; D uncertain. The CDR3 is 13 amino acids. The V gene lost 3 bases and the J gene lost 2 bases, with 7 bases spanning the gap. Germline V gives CDR1 SGHTA, CDR2 FQGNSA. CDR3 amino acids: CASSFPLNTEAFF. In DNA form, the CDR3 reads TGTGCCAGCAGCTTCCCTCTAAACACTGAAGCTTTCTTT.

This clonotype turned up a few times. The rearrangement links TRBV14 to TRBJ1-5; no firm D call. Germline V gives CDR1 SGHDN, CDR2 FVKESK. The CDR3 has 13 amino acids. V lost 5 bases and J 5 bases, leaving 10 bases between the germline ends. The CDR3: CASSELLDQPQHF. The CDR3 region has the DNA TGTGCCAGCAGCGAACTCTTGGATCAGCCCCAGCATTTT.

The CDR3 bases are TGCGCCAGCACCCCAGTGCTGGGGATTTCACCCCTCCACTTT. Translated, it gives CASTPVLGISPLHF. The J gene is TRBJ1-6, the V gene TRBV10-2; D not resolved. This CDR3 is 14 amino acids long. The germline CDR1 and CDR2 sequences are WSHSY and SAAADI. V gave up 7 bases and J gave up 9 bases, with 16 bases separating them.

The J gene is TRBJ1-4, the V gene TRBV12-3 or TRBV12-4; unclear D gene. This CDR3 comprises 13 residues. V lost 5 bases to trimming and J lost 8 bases, with 12 bases between them. The CDR3 sequence is CASSPAVVEKLFF. For the CDR3, the DNA is TGTGCCAGCAGTCCAGCGGTGGTGGAAAAACTGTTTTTT.

Worth noting for this clonotype: A much larger clone sits a single nucleotide away, making a read error possible. V and J are TRBV7-2 and TRBJ2-5; D is ambiguous. This CDR3 region has 15 residues. In germline, CDR1 is SGHTA, CDR2 FQGNSA. Here the CDR3 reads CASGLDRESQETQYF. The CDR3 DNA reads TGTGCCAGCGGCTTAGACCGTGAATCCCAAGAGACCCAGTACTTC.

This chain joins TRBV6-5 and TRBJ2-7; D is ambiguous. V was cut by 8 bases and J by 3 bases, with 17 bases left in between. CDR1 is MNHEY and CDR2 is SVGAGI in the germline V gene. The CDR3 sequence is 14 residues long. Written as DNA, the CDR3 is TGTGCCAGCCGATTGTTGGGCACGGACTACGAGCAGTACTTC. Its translation: CASRLLGTDYEQYF.

V gene TRBV9 combines with J gene TRBJ2-5; TRBD1 or TRBD2 may be the D gene (7 bases each). This CDR3 is built from 14 residues. Germline V gives CDR1 SGDLS, CDR2 YYNGEE. V shed 6 bases and J shed 2 bases, with 14 bases lying between them. The CDR3 region has the DNA TGTGCCAGCACCCCCCAGGGGGGGCAAGAGACCCAGTACTTC. Translated: CASTPQGGQETQYF.

This clonotype was detected only a few times. This rearrangement joins TRBV19 to TRBJ2-3; 8 bases agree with TRBD2. From germline, CDR1 is LNHDA and CDR2 SQIVND (reference sequence). CDR3 length: 14 residues. The V segment lost 5 bases and the J segment 6 bases; nucleotides outside the gene matches: 7. This chain's CDR3 is CASSPSTSVDTQYF. In nucleotides, the CDR3 is TGTGCCAGTAGTCCCTCGACTAGCGTTGATACGCAGTATTTT.

J is TRBJ1-1 and V is TRBV20-1; a possible D gene is TRBD1 (6 bases). The CDR3 is 13 residues long. Germline lookup yields CDR1 DFQATT and CDR2 SNEGSKA (reference sequence). V was clipped by 4 bases and J by 0 bases, with 9 bases between them. The CDR3 nucleotides read TGCAGTGCTATGGGGGCCGTGAACACTGAAGCTTTCTTT. Its protein is CSAMGAVNTEAFF.

The chain links TRBV4-3 to TRBJ2-2; 13 bases are shared with TRBD2. Germline CDR1 LGHNA, CDR2 YSLEER. The CDR3 has 17 residues. J was trimmed by 7 bases and V by 1 base; bases with no gene match: 6. The CDR3 is CASSQGFGLAGVGELFF. CDR3 coding DNA: TGCGCCAGCAGCCAAGGTTTCGGACTAGCGGGAGTCGGGGAGCTGTTTTTT.

The genes are TRBV7-2 and TRBJ1-4, with unresolved D. The CDR3 spans 13 residues. The germline gives CDR1 SGHTA, CDR2 FQGNSA. The ends were cut back, 5 bases at V and 0 bases at J, with 4 bases in the middle. The CDR3 region has the DNA TGTGCCAGCAGCGATTCAACTAATGAAAAACTGTTTTTT. Translating it yields CASSDSTNEKLFF.

V and J are TRBV7-6 and TRBJ1-1; D is unclear. This CDR3 contains 14 residues. The germline V and J ends were trimmed by 4 bases and 1 base, with 10 bases remaining between them. Germline CDR1 reads SGHVS; CDR2 reads FNYEAQ. Here the CDR3 reads CASSSSAANTEAFF. The CDR3 DNA reads as TGTGCCAGCAGCTCCTCGGCAGCGAACACTGAAGCTTTCTTT.

The chain recombines TRBV27 with TRBJ2-4, with D tentatively TRBD2 (6 bases). V lost 7 bases, J lost 0 bases, and 16 bases lay in between. CDR3 length: 16 amino acids. The germline gives CDR1 MNHEY, CDR2 SMNVEV (reference sequence). The CDR3 region is CASTPMRGSAKNIQYF. In DNA form, the CDR3 reads TGTGCCAGCACCCCCATGCGGGGATCAGCCAAAAACATTCAGTACTTC.

This clonotype occurred many times. CDR3 bases: TGTGCCAGCAACCCCCAAGGGACACGGAACTCTGGAAACACCATATATTTT. It encodes CASNPQGTRNSGNTIYF. The genes are TRBV7-2 and TRBJ1-3; D may be TRBD1 (6 bases). Trimming left V 7 bases short and J 0 bases short, with 19 bases between. CDR1 and CDR2 from the germline V gene are SGHTA and FQGNSA. The CDR3 loop spans 17 amino acids.

V and J are TRBV7-9 and TRBJ2-2, with TRBD1 matching 8 bases. This CDR3 region has 15 residues. From germline, CDR1 is SEHNR and CDR2 FQNEAQ (reference sequence). Losses at the gene ends were 1 base for V and 6 bases for J; bases not matched to a gene: 4. Here the CDR3 reads CASSLGQGSSGELFF. The CDR3 DNA reads as TGTGCCAGCAGCTTAGGACAGGGGAGTTCCGGGGAGCTGTTTTTT.